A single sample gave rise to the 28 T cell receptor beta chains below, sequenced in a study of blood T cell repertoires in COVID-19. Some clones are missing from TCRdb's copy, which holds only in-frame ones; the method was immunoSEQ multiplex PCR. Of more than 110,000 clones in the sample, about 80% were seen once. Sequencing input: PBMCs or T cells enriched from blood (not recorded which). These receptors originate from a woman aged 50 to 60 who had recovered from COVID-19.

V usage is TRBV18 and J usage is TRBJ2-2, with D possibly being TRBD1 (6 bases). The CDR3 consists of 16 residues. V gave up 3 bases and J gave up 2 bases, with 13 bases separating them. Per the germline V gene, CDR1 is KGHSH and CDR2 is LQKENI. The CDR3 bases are TGTGCCAGCTCACCGACAGGTCGACGAAACACCGGGGAGCTGTTTTTT. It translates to CASSPTGRRNTGELFF.

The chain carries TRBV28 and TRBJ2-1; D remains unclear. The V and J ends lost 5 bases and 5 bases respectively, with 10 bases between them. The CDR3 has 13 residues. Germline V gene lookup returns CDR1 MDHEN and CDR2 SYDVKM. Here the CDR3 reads CASSPPVHNEQFF. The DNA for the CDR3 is TGTGCCAGCAGTCCCCCCGTCCACAATGAGCAGTTCTTC.

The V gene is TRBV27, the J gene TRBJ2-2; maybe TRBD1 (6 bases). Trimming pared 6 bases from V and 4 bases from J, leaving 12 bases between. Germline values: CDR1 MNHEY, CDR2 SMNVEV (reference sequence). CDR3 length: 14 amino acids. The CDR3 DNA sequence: TGTGCCAGCAGGATCGACAGGTCCACCGGGGAGCTGTTTTTT. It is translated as CASRIDRSTGELFF.

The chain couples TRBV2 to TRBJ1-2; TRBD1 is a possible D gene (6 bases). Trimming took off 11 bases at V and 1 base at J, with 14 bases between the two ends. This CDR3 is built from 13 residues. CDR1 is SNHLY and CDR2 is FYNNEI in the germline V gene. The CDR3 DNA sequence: TGTGCCGGACAGACAGACCTTAACTATGGCTACACCTTC. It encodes CAGQTDLNYGYTF.

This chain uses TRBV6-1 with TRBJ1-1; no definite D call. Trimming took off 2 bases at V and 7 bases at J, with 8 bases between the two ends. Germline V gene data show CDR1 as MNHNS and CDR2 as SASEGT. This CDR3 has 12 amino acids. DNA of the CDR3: TGTGCCAGCAGTGAATCATCAGTTGAAGCTTTCTTT. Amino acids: CASSESSVEAFF.

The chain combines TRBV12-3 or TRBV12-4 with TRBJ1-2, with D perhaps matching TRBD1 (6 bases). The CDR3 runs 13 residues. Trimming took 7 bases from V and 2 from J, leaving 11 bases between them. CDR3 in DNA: TGTGCCAGCACCTATACAGGGAACTATGGCTACACCTTC. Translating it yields CASTYTGNYGYTF.

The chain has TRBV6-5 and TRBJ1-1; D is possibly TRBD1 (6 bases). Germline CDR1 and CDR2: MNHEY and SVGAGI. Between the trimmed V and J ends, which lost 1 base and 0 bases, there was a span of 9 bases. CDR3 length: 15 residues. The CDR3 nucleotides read TGTGCCAGCAGTTACTTCCAGGGGTTGAACACTGAAGCTTTCTTT. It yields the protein CASSYFQGLNTEAFF.

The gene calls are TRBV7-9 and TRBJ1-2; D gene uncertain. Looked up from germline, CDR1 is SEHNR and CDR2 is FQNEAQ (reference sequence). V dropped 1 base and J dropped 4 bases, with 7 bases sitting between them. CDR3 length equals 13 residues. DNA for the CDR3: TGTGCCAGCAGCTTAGATCTAGGCTATGGCTACACCTTC. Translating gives CASSLDLGYGYTF.

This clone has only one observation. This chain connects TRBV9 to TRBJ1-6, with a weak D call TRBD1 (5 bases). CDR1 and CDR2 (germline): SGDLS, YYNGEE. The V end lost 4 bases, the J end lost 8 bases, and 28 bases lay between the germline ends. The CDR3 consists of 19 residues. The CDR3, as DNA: TGTGCCAGCAGCTTTAGCCCGGGACTCCCAAGAGTAGGAGATTCACCCCTCCACTTT. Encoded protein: CASSFSPGLPRVGDSPLHF.

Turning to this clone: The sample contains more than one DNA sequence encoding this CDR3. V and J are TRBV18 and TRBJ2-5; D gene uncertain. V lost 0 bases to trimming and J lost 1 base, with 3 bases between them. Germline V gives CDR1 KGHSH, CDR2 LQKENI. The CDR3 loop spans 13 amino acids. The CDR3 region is CASSPPSQETQYF. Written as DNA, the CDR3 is TGTGCCAGCTCACCACCGAGCCAAGAGACCCAGTACTTC.

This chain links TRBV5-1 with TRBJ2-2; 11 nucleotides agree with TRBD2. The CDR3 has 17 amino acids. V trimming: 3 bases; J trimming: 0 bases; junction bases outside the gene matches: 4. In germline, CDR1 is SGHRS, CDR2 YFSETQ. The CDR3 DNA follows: TGCGCCAGCAGCTATGAACTAGCGGGGGCGAACACCGGGGAGCTGTTTTTT. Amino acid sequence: CASSYELAGANTGELFF.

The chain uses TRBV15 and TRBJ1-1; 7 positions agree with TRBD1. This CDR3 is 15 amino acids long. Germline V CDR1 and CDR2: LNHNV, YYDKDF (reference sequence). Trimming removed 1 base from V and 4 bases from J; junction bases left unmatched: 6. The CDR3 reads CATSRVKQGSTEAFF. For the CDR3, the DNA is TGTGCCACCAGCAGAGTAAAACAGGGGAGCACTGAAGCTTTCTTT.

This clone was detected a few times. The CDR3 loop is CASSLRYEAYEQYF. CDR3 DNA sequence: TGTGCCAGCAGCTTGAGGTACGAGGCCTACGAGCAGTACTTC. The rearrangement joins TRBV7-2 to TRBJ2-7; D not resolved. The germline gives CDR1 SGHTA, CDR2 FQGNSA. The CDR3 contains 14 residues. With 3 bases removed from V and 2 bases from J, the gap between germline ends came to 11 bases.

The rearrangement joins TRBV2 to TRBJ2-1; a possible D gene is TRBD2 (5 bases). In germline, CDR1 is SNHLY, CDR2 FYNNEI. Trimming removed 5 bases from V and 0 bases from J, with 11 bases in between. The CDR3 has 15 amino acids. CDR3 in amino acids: CASSRSGSSYNEQFF. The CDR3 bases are TGTGCCAGCAGTCGCAGCGGAAGCTCCTACAATGAGCAGTTCTTC.

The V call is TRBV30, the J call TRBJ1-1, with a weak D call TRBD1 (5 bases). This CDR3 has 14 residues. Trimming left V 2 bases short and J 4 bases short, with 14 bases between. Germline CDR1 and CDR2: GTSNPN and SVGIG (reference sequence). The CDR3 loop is CAWSQDSGGTEAFF. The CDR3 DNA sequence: TGTGCCTGGAGTCAAGACTCGGGGGGCACTGAAGCTTTCTTT. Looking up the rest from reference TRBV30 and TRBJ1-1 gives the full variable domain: SQTIHQWPATLVQPVGSPLSLECTVEGTSNPNLYWYRQAAGRGLQLLFYSVGIGQISSEVPQNLSASRPQDRQFILSSKKLLLSDSGFYLCAWSQDSGGTEAFFGQGTRLTVV.

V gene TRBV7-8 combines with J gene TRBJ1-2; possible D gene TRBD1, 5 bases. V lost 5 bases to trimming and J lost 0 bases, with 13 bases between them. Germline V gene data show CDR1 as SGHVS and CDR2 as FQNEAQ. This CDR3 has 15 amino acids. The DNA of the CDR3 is TGTGCCAGCAGCCCCCGGGAGGGACCTAACTATGGCTACACCTTC. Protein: CASSPREGPNYGYTF.

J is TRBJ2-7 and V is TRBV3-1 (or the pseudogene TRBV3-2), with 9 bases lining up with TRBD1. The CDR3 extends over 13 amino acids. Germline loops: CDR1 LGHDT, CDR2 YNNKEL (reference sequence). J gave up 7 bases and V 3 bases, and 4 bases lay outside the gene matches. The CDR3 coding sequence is TGTGCCAGCAGCCAGACAGGGGGAGGTGAGCAGTACTTC. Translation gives CASSQTGGGEQYF.

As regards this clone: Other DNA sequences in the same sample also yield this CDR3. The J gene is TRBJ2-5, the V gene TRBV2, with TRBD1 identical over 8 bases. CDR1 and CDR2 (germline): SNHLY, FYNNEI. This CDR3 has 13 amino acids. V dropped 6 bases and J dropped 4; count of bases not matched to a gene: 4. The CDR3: CASSDRGGETQYF. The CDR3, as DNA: TGTGCCAGCAGCGACAGGGGAGGAGAGACCCAGTACTTC.

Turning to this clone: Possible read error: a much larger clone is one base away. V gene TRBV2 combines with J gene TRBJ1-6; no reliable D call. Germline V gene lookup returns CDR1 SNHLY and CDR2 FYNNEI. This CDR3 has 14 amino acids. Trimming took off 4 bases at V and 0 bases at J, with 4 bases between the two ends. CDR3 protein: CASSGSSYNSPLHF. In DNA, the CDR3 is TGTGCCAGCAGTGGGAGCTCCTATAATTCACCCCTCCACTTT.

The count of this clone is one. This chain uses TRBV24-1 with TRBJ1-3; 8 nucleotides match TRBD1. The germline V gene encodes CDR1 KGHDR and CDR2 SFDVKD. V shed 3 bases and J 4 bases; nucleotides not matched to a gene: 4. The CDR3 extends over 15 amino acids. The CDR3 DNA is TGTGCCACCAGTGATACCTCAGGGGGCGGAAACACCATATATTTT. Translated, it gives CATSDTSGGGNTIYF.

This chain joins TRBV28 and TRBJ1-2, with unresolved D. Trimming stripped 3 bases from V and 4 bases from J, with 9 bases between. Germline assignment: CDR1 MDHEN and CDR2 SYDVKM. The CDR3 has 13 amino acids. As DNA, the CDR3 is TGTGCCAGCAGTTTTGAGACTCCCTATGGCTACACCTTC. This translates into CASSFETPYGYTF.

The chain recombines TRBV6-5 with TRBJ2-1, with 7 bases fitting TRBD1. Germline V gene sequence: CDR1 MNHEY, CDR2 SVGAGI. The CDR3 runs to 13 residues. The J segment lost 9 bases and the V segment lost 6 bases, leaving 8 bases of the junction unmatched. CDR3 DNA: TGTGCCAGCAGCGGCGACAGGGACGGTGAGCAGTTCTTC. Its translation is CASSGDRDGEQFF.

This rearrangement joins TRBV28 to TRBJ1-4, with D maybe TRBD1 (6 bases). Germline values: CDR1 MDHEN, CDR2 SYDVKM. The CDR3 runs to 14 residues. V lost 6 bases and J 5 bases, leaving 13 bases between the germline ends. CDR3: CASSLQGINEKLFF. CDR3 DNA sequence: TGTGCCAGCAGCCTACAGGGTATAAATGAAAAACTGTTTTTT.

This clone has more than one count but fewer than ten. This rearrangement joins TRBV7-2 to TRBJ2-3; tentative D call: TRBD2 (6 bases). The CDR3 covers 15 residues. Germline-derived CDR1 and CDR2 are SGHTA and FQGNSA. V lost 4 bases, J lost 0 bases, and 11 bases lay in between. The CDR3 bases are TGTGCCAGCAGCTCGGACTACTTAAGCACAGATACGCAGTATTTT. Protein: CASSSDYLSTDTQYF.

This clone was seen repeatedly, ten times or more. CDR3 DNA: TGTGCCAGCAGCCTGATGACAGGCTACGAGCAGTACGTC. Amino acids: CASSLMTGYEQYV. This sequence joins TRBV7-9 and TRBJ2-7; possible D gene TRBD1, 6 bases. The V end lost 5 bases, the J end lost 3 bases, and 11 bases lay between the germline ends. This CDR3 region has 13 residues. Germline V lookup: CDR1 SEHNR, CDR2 FQNEAQ (reference sequence).

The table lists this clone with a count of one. CDR3 amino acids: CASSHATGAGDGGYTF. In DNA form, the CDR3 reads TGTGCCAGCAGCCACGCGACGGGTGCAGGGGATGGCGGCTACACCTTC. The genes are TRBV14 and TRBJ1-2, with a weak D call TRBD1 (6 bases). The CDR3 covers 16 residues. Germline V gives CDR1 SGHDN, CDR2 FVKESK. Trimming removed 3 bases at V and 8 bases at J, with 22 bases between.

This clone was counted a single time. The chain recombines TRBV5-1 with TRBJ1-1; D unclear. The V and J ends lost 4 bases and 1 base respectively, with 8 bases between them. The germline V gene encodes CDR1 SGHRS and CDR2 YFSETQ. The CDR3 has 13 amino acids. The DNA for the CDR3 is TGCGCCAGCAGCCCCACAGAGAACACTGAAGCTTTCTTT. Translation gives CASSPTENTEAFF.

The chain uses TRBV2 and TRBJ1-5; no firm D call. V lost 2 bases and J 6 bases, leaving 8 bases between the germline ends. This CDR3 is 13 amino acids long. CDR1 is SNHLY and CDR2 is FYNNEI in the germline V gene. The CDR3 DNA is TGTGCCAGCAGTGAAACGGAGCGTCAGCCCCAGCATTTT. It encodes CASSETERQPQHF.